This is a list of T cell receptor beta chains from one sample in a study of cytomegalovirus exposure and HLA in healthy donors. The protocol was immunoSEQ multiplex PCR, while the TCRdb copy is restricted to in-frame clones and leaves out a portion. Counted here are tens of thousands of clones, around 66% occurring once; the ten biggest clones make up approximately 16%. Specimen: PBMCs. These receptors were taken from a woman in her 40s in good health and CMV-seropositive. Both conserved end residues are part of each CDR3. D genes are given only for firm matches. Size is stated for part of the rows, as once, few or many counts, or as a class when the clone is expanded.

-	-	TRBJ1-1	TRBV6-1	TGTGCCAGCAGTGACCGGGACATTTATCTTGCGAACACTGAAGCTTTCTTT	CASSDRDIYLANTEAFF
-	-	TRBJ2-1	TRBV10-3	TGTGCCACGGAGGGACAGATATTAAATGAGCAGTTCTTC	CATEGQILNEQFF
-	-	TRBJ2-2	TRBV6-5	TGTGCCAGCAGTTACTCGCATGCGACCGGGGAGCTGTTTTTT	CASSYSHATGELFF
TRBD2	-	TRBJ2-1	TRBV7-7	TGTGCCAGCAGCATAGGACTAGCGGGAGGTCTGGATGAGCAGTTCTTC	CASSIGLAGGLDEQFF
TRBD1	-	TRBJ1-1	TRBV25-1	TGTGCCAGCGCCTACAGGGGGGCTGAAGCTTTCTTT	CASAYRGAEAFF
-	-	TRBJ1-1	TRBV18	TGTGCCAGCTCACCACCTTCCAGGGGGAACACTGAAGCTTTCTTT	CASSPPSRGNTEAFF
TRBD2	few	TRBJ2-1	TRBV4-3	TGCGCCAGCAGCCCCGAGACCCAAGGCGGGAGCCCCGGCAATGAGCAGTTCTTC	CASSPETQGGSPGNEQFF
-	-	TRBJ2-7	TRBV6-6	TGTGCCAGCAGTCAACGGGACTCTAACAGCTACGAGCAGTACTTC	CASSQRDSNSYEQYF
-	once	TRBJ2-5	TRBV4-1	TGCGCCAGCAGCCAAGATCTAGAAACGGAGACCCAGTACTTC	CASSQDLETETQYF
-	few	TRBJ1-3	TRBV5-6	TGTGCCAGCAGCTCCGGGTCGGCTGGAAACACCATATATTTT	CASSSGSAGNTIYF